Below are 15 T cell receptor beta chains sequenced from a single sample in a study of CD8 T cells in ankylosing spondylitis. TCRdb re-called the 5' RACE reads with MiXCR, one entry per CDR3 protein. The sample gives more than 300,000 distinct CDR3 sequences, around a tenth of which show up once; roughly 9% is in the top ten. The sample consisted of blood, either unsorted or a sorted T cell fraction (not recorded which). The receptors stem from a female donor with ankylosing spondylitis or in good health (not recorded which).

This clonotype was counted between two and nine times. In nucleotides, the CDR3 is TGTGCCAGCAGTTTCGATCCCCAGCATTTT. It encodes CASSFDPQHF. The gene calls are TRBV28 and TRBJ1-5; the D is unclear. Trimming took off 3 bases at V and 10 bases at J, with 4 bases between the two ends. CDR3 length equals 10 residues. Germline CDR1 MDHEN, CDR2 SYDVKM.

This chain links TRBV19 with TRBJ2-5, with TRBD1 matching over 7 bases. The CDR3 contains 13 residues. J was trimmed by 0 bases and V by 6 bases; bases with no gene match: 1. CDR1 LNHDA and CDR2 SQIVND come from the germline V gene (reference sequence). This CDR3 reads CASSQGDQETQYF. The CDR3 DNA sequence: TGTGCCAGTAGCCAGGGGGACCAAGAGACCCAGTACTTC. Full variable domain (remainder filled in from reference TRBV19 and TRBJ2-5): DGGITQSPKYLFRKEGQNVTLSCEQNLNHDAMYWYRQDPGQGLRLIYYSQIVNDFQKGDIAEGYSVSREKKESFPLTVTSAQKNPTAFYLCASSQGDQETQYFGPGTRLLVL.

This chain uses TRBV10-2 with TRBJ2-1; TRBD1 is a possible D gene (8 bases). The CDR3 sequence is 15 residues long. The germline V and J ends were trimmed by 5 bases and 7 bases, with 18 bases remaining between them. Germline lookup yields CDR1 WSHSY and CDR2 SAAADI. As DNA, the CDR3 is TGCGCCAGCAGTAAGCGGGACAGGTTTGGAAATGAGCAGTTCTTC. Its translation is CASSKRDRFGNEQFF.

This clonotype appeared a few times. V and J are TRBV28 and TRBJ2-7; D unclear. Germline V gene sequence: CDR1 MDHEN, CDR2 SYDVKM. The CDR3 loop spans 12 amino acids. With 6 bases removed from V and 5 bases from J, the gap between germline ends came to 11 bases. The CDR3 DNA is TGTGCCAGCAGCCCCCCCGCTGACGAGCAGTACTTC. It yields the protein CASSPPADEQYF.

The chain couples TRBV28 to TRBJ2-1, with D perhaps matching TRBD2 (5 bases). This CDR3 spans 16 amino acids. V was cut by 0 bases and J by 8 bases, with 17 bases left in between. Looked up from germline, CDR1 is MDHEN and CDR2 is SYDVKM. CDR3 nucleotide sequence: TGTGCCAGCAGTTTATGGATTCCGGAGACTACCGATGAGCAGTTCTTC. Protein: CASSLWIPETTDEQFF.

This clonotype was seen ten or more times. This sequence joins TRBV10-3 and TRBJ2-5; D gene uncertain. CDR1 is ENHRY and CDR2 is SYGVKD in the germline V gene. Trimming left V 0 bases short and J 5 bases short, with 19 bases between. There are 17 residues in the CDR3. The chain's CDR3 is CAISESMSSESWETQYF. The CDR3 nucleotides read TGTGCCATCAGTGAGTCGATGAGCAGCGAATCCTGGGAGACCCAGTACTTC.

This clonotype showed up just a few times. This chain joins TRBV20-1 and TRBJ2-1, with unresolved D. CDR1 is DFQATT, CDR2 SNEGSKA, per germline (reference sequence). The CDR3 sequence is 14 residues long. V lost 2 bases to trimming and J lost 0 bases, with 8 bases between them. CDR3 DNA: TGCAGTGCTAGAATGCTTAGCTCCTACAATGAGCAGTTCTTC. Encoded protein: CSARMLSSYNEQFF.

CDR3 sequence: CASSARDRGLTGELFF. The CDR3 nucleotides read TGTGCCAGCAGCGCTCGGGACAGGGGGCTCACCGGGGAGCTGTTTTTT. The genes are TRBV7-3 and TRBJ2-2; the match to TRBD1 covers 12 bases. The J segment lost 4 bases and the V segment lost 5 bases, leaving 5 bases of the junction unmatched. Germline CDR1 SGHTA, CDR2 FQGTGA. The CDR3 has 16 amino acids.

This clonotype was seen more than once but under ten times. V is TRBV12-3 or TRBV12-4 and J is TRBJ2-7, with 9 bases that match TRBD2. V lost 3 bases to trimming and J lost 2 bases; unmatched junction nucleotides: 5. The CDR3 is made up of 15 amino acids. The CDR3 DNA follows: TGTGCCAGCAGTTTGGATAGCGGGGGCCCCTACGAGCAGTACTTC. This codes for CASSLDSGGPYEQYF.

This clonotype was seen at least ten times. CDR3 nucleotides: TGTGCCAGCAGTTTAGCAGGGTCCGCCTACAATGAGCAGTTCTTC. It yields the protein CASSLAGSAYNEQFF. The chain uses TRBV6-5 and TRBJ2-1; tentatively, D is TRBD1 (5 bases). Deletions cut 4 bases from V and 2 bases from J, with 12 bases between. The CDR3 sequence is 15 residues long. Germline assignment: CDR1 MNHEY and CDR2 SVGAGI.

This clonotype was recorded at least ten times. V is TRBV5-1 and J is TRBJ2-3; 14 bases align to TRBD2. Germline V gene lookup returns CDR1 SGHRS and CDR2 YFSETQ. Germline trimming cut 4 bases from V and 2 bases from J; bases unmatched to any gene: 6. The CDR3 spans 17 residues. CDR3 loop: CASSLGTSGGLTDTQYF. The DNA for the CDR3 is TGCGCCAGCAGCCTCGGGACTAGCGGGGGTCTCACAGATACGCAGTATTTT.

This clonotype was seen a handful of times. The chain is built from TRBV7-6 and TRBJ2-1, with TRBD1 as a possible D gene (8 bases). V was trimmed by 6 bases and J by 5 bases, leaving 17 bases between them. The CDR3 is 15 amino acids. Per the germline V gene, CDR1 is SGHVS and CDR2 is FNYEAQ. This CDR3 reads CASSPGGGGNNEQFF. The CDR3, as DNA: TGTGCCAGCAGTCCAGGGGGCGGGGGAAACAATGAGCAGTTCTTC.

This clonotype was recorded at least ten times. The rearrangement uses TRBV20-1 and TRBJ1-4; 8 bases are shared with TRBD1. There are 16 residues in the CDR3. Germline assignment: CDR1 DFQATT and CDR2 SNEGSKA (reference sequence). The V and J ends lost 5 bases and 2 bases, in that order; junction bases with no gene match: 10. As DNA, the CDR3 is TGCAGTGCTTTTTCGACAGGGGAGGCGACTAATGAAAAACTGTTTTTT. This gives the protein CSAFSTGEATNEKLFF.

For this clonotype: A much larger clone is a single base away; this may be a read error. No conserved phenylalanine or tryptophan ends this CDR3, so it is likely a read error. The gene calls are TRBV12-3 or TRBV12-4 and TRBJ1-2, with no clear D. Trimming removed 3 bases from V and 6 bases from J, with 8 bases in between. CDR3 length equals 12 residues. CDR3 loop: CASSLFGDGYTL. The CDR3 DNA sequence: TGTGCCAGCAGTTTGTTTGGGGATGGCTACACCTTA.

This clonotype was observed at least ten times. The J gene is TRBJ2-7, the V gene TRBV5-1; a possible D gene is TRBD1 (5 bases). CDR1 SGHRS and CDR2 YFSETQ come from the germline V gene. Trimming took 0 bases from V and 5 from J, leaving 12 bases between them. The CDR3 contains 14 residues. CDR3 sequence (DNA): TGCGCCAGCAGCTTGGGACAGTTAGTCCACGAGCAGTACTTC. This gives the protein CASSLGQLVHEQYF.